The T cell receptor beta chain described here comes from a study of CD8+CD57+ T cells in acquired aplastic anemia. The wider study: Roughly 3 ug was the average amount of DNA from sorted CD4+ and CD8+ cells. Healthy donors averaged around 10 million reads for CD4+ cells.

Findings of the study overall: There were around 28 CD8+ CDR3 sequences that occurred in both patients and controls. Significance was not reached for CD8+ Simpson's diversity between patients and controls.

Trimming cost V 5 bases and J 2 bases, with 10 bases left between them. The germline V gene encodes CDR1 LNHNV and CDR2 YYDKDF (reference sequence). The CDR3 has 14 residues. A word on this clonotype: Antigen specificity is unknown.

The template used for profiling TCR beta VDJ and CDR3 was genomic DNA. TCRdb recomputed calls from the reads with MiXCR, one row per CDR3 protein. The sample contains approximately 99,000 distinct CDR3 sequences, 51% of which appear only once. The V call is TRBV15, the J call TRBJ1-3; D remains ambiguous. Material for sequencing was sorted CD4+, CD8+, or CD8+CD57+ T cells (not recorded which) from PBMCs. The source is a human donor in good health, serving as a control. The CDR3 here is CATSVRYPGNTIYF. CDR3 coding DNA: TGTGCCACCAGCGTACGCTACCCTGGAAACACCATATATTTT. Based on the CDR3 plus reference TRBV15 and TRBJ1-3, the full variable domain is DAMVIQNPRYQVTQFGKPVTLSCSQTLNHNVMYWYQQKSSQAPKLLFHYYDKDFNNEADTPDNFQSRRPNTSFCFLDIRSPGLGDTAMYLCATSVRYPGNTIYFGEGSWLTVV.